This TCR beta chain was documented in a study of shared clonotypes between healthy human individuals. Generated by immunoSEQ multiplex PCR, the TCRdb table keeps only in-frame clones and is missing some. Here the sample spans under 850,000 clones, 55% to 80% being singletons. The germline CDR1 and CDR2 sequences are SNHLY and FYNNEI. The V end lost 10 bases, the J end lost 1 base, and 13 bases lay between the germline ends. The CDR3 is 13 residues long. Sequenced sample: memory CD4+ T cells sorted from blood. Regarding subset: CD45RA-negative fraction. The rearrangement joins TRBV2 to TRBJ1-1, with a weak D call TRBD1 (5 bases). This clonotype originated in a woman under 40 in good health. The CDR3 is CANTGGQNTEAFF. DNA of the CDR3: TGTGCCAACACGGGAGGACAGAACACTGAAGCTTTCTTT. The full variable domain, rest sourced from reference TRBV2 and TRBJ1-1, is EPEVTQTPSHQVTQMGQEVILRCVPISNHLYFYWYRQILGQKVEFLVSFYNNEISEKSEIFDDQFSVERPDGSNFTLKIRSTKLEDSAMYFCANTGGQNTEAFFGQGTRLTVV.